This TCR beta chain was documented in a study of T cells in Graves' hyperthyroidism and ophthalmopathy (dated by TCRdb to the late 2010s). With respect to the entire study: To identify TCR V-J signatures that set the groups apart, the researchers used a discovery cohort of 95 to 100 patients, made up of 43 with Graves' ophthalmopathy and 57 with stable Graves' hyperthyroidism. Prospective prediction of ophthalmopathy was tested in an independent validation cohort of 18 to 20 hyperthyroidism patients and 15 to 17 patients who later progressed to ophthalmopathy. The 100 or so discovery patients were randomly split 7:3 into training and test sets. The study also compared thyroid tissue and blood T-cell repertoires from roughly six Graves' hyperthyroidism patients. Following sampling, methimazole starting at 30 mg daily was given to hyperthyroidism patients, and high-dose intravenous methylprednisolone was given to ophthalmopathy patients. The paper describes TCR Vbeta CDR3 sequencing of 135 peripheral blood samples, made up of under 50 ophthalmopathy patients, roughly 72 hyperthyroidism patients and roughly 17 progressor patients. What the authors observed across the whole study: Most expanded thyroid clonotypes (frequency above 0.001) were also found in blood, which suggests that blood repertoires may mirror thyroid immune responses. During validation, the model predicted progression to ophthalmopathy a median of about 5.9 months ahead of onset, with more than 60% sensitivity and almost 75% specificity. No statistical method was used to fix the sample size in advance, and group allocation was not hidden from the investigators. A model built on a 13 V-J signature distinguished ophthalmopathy from stable hyperthyroidism, reaching 85% to 90% sensitivity and 81.08% specificity in cross-validation and 80%/75% in testing.

The TCR beta CDR3 regions were amplified from the RNA transcripts. A first-round RT-PCR of the TCR CDR3 used the HTBI primer set with the Qiagen OneStep RT-PCR kit. Libraries were constructed in a second round of multiplex PCR, after which size selection and purification were performed. Paired-end sequencing of the libraries was performed with 100 bp reads on an Illumina HiSeq2000. The authors processed their data as follows. SOAPnuke was used to process the raw data, throwing out any read that contained adapters or uncalled bases, had a mean Phred below 15, or lacked an exact constant-primer or identifier match. COPE v1.2.5 was used to merge the high-quality paired reads, and each unique nucleotide sequence was defined as a clonotype. Clonotypes were aligned to IMGT TRBV, TRBD and TRBJ reference segments using MiTCR v1.1. Analysis was restricted to V-J combinations with a frequency above 0.0001, which covered roughly 99% of repertoires. A TCS score was defined as the ratio of F50 (clonal expansion) to E x V (chaos), with BLOSUM62-based TCRdist applied between CDR3 peptides within each V-J. Welch's t-statistics and random forest reduced 500 to 550 V-J features to roughly 13, which were used in a naive Bayes classifier (R e1071). The public reads were quality trimmed at Q25 with fastp and then assembled into clones with MiXCR by TCRdb, keeping productive beta chains. A single entry per CDR3 protein holds the most common genes and DNA from its merged rows. TCRdb's processing, not the study's, gives the V and J calls here. This sample lists just over 550,000 distinct CDR3 sequences; more than 45% were detected once. The biggest ten clones account for 6.5% to 9% of the sample.

Looking up the germline V gene (reference sequence) yields CDR1 DFQATT and CDR2 SNEGSKA. The junction carries 5 bases between V and J, which are trimmed by 2 bases and 6 bases respectively. The CDR3, cysteine through phenylalanine, is 10 amino acids long. Only the CDR3 region is kept as DNA, spanning 30 bases read in frame from base 1. Note on this clonotype: The antigen it recognizes is unknown. No base qualities exist here, and no much larger clone lies one base off it.

Stable Graves' hyperthyroidism was defined as the absence of progression to ophthalmopathy over 18 months of follow-up. Hyperthyroidism patients were aged 18 to 65 years and newly diagnosed, with disease duration of less than 2 months. Any patient with an uncontrolled infection, another autoimmune disease, pregnancy or lactation was excluded. Clinical symptoms, serum thyroxine and TRAb, thyroid ultrasound, and orbital computed tomography formed the basis for the diagnoses. Total RNA was extracted using Trizol reagent, and RNA quality was assessed on an Agilent 2100 Bioanalyzer. The clonotype was recovered from a woman between 18 and 29 years old with Graves' hyperthyroidism. Donor details come from another sample of the same person, matched by shared clones. The sample consisted of peripheral blood or thyroid tissue (not recorded which). The V and J segments used are TRBV20-1 and TRBJ2-7; no D gene is confidently identified. The CDR3 region reads CSARNSEQYF. The DNA sequence is given as TGCAGTGCTAGAAACTCCGAGCAGTACTTC.